The clone carrying this T cell receptor (beta chain) is a singleton in its sample. Its antigen is not known. The sample originates from a study of cytotoxic CD8 clonotypes in ibrutinib-treated CLL. Study-level information: Partial response was seen in 24 patients and complete response in 2; after median around 69 months, about 15 stayed remitted, about twelve progressed. When averaged across all of the samples, the counts came to 200,000 to 300,000 productive templates and 85,000 to 95,000 productive rearrangements. Study-wide findings and caveats: Few clonotypes were public, and these shrank or held steady under treatment.

Cryopreserved PBMCs yielded 1.5 to 2 micrograms of genomic DNA for TCR beta libraries. The CDR3 extends over 12 amino acids. Looked up from germline, CDR1 is GTSNPN and CDR2 is SVGIG (reference sequence). The junction had 2 bases not matched to a gene; V was cut back by 4 bases and J by 5 bases. Sequenced by immunoSEQ multiplex PCR; TCRdb stores in-frame clones only, minus some. This table holds 150,000 to 200,000 clones, around nine tenths found once. The chain links TRBV30 to TRBJ2-3, with 8 bases fitting TRBD2. The material was PBMCs, obtained at disease progression, from a patient treated with ibrutinib. The origin of this receptor is a human donor with chronic lymphocytic leukemia. The CDR3 region has the DNA TGTGCCTGGACACTAGCGGTAGATACGCAGTATTTT. Protein product: CAWTLAVDTQYF.